One TCR beta chain is described in this entry. Authors' data handling: Quantification of nucleated cells was approximated via reference gene primer amplification. Sequencing was performed with immunoSEQ multiplex PCR; in TCRdb, only in-frame clones are kept and a portion is missing. The V and J calls and clone size come from that table; D and trimming were worked out from the DNA. Of roughly 120,000 clones in the sample, around 85% were seen once. These data come from a study of blood T cell repertoires in COVID-19. Study-level background: Acute-phase and convalescent COVID-19 samples originated in the United States, Italy and Spain. PBMCs, B-cell-depleted T cells, or T cells provided the cDNA or gDNA that made up the material.

The sample consisted of peripheral blood. The sequence was obtained from a man in his fifties with acute or convalescent COVID-19.

The CDR3 reads CASSLLGPGMGEKLFF. CDR3 nucleotide sequence: TGTGCCAGCAGCTTGCTCGGACCGGGGATGGGTGAAAAACTGTTTTTT. This chain uses TRBV5-6 with TRBJ1-4; D uncertain. CDR1 and CDR2 from the germline V gene are SGHDT and YYEEEE. V was shortened by 1 base and J by 7 bases, with 17 bases between the two germline ends. The CDR3 is 16 residues long.